A selection of T cell receptor beta chains follows, all from one sample in a study of T-cell reconstitution after alpha-beta-depleted transplantation in children. Via MiXCR, TCRdb re-called the PCR reads, giving one row per CDR3 protein. The table has around 93,000 distinct CDR3 sequences, 7% to 10% seen once. Sequenced material: PBMCs from the stem cell graft donor, taken from the stem cell graft. Receptors were obtained from a human donor who donated a stem cell graft to a child with congenital amegakaryocytic thrombocytopenia. Both conserved end residues are part of each CDR3. A D gene is named only where the DNA matches it firmly. Clone size appears in some rows only: once, few, many, or a class for an expanded clone.

clone size: .; J gene: TRBJ2-5; D gene: .; V gene: TRBV7-2; CDR3 protein: CASSWGGRGETQYF; CDR3 DNA: TGTGCCAGCAGCTGGGGCGGCAGGGGAGAGACCCAGTACTTC
clone size: many; J gene: TRBJ2-2; D gene: TRBD2; V gene: TRBV6-2/TRBV6-3; CDR3 protein: CASRKTSGRAIGELFF; CDR3 DNA: TGTGCCAGCAGGAAGACTAGCGGGAGGGCCATCGGGGAGCTGTTTTTT
clone size: many; J gene: TRBJ2-1; D gene: TRBD1; V gene: TRBV7-2; CDR3 protein: CASSPYRGHSYNEQFF; CDR3 DNA: TGTGCCAGCAGCCCCTACAGGGGGCATTCCTACAATGAGCAGTTCTTC
clone size: few; J gene: TRBJ1-1; D gene: .; V gene: TRBV2; CDR3 protein: CASSLGDGDTEAFF; CDR3 DNA: TGTGCCAGCAGCCTGGGGGACGGGGACACTGAAGCTTTCTTT
clone size: many; J gene: TRBJ2-1; D gene: .; V gene: TRBV20-1; CDR3 protein: CSPKEWGLNNEQFF; CDR3 DNA: TGCAGTCCCAAGGAGTGGGGACTTAACAATGAGCAGTTCTTC
clone size: many; J gene: TRBJ1-1; D gene: .; V gene: TRBV5-1; CDR3 protein: CASSLMGRKNTEAFF; CDR3 DNA: TGCGCCAGCAGCTTGATGGGACGGAAGAACACTGAAGCTTTCTTT
clone size: many; J gene: TRBJ1-4; D gene: TRBD1; V gene: TRBV28; CDR3 protein: CASSSYRGPNEKLFF; CDR3 DNA: TGTGCCAGCAGTTCTTACAGGGGGCCAAATGAAAAACTGTTTTTT
clone size: many; J gene: TRBJ2-3; D gene: TRBD1; V gene: TRBV20-1; CDR3 protein: CSARVGTGRMADTQYF; CDR3 DNA: TGCAGTGCTAGAGTGGGGACAGGGAGGATGGCAGATACGCAGTATTTT
clone size: many; J gene: TRBJ1-6; D gene: .; V gene: TRBV7-2; CDR3 protein: CASSSDWAVPNSPLHF; CDR3 DNA: TGTGCCAGCAGCTCCGACTGGGCTGTACCGAATTCACCCCTCCACTTT
clone size: many; J gene: TRBJ2-2; D gene: .; V gene: TRBV5-1; CDR3 protein: CASSLGGLNTGELFF; CDR3 DNA: TGCGCCAGCAGCTTGGGGGGTTTGAACACCGGGGAGCTGTTTTTT
clone size: many; J gene: TRBJ1-5; D gene: .; V gene: TRBV7-8; CDR3 protein: CASSLAGADQPQHF; CDR3 DNA: TGTGCCAGCAGCTTGGCCGGGGCTGATCAGCCCCAGCATTTT
clone size: many; J gene: TRBJ2-7; D gene: TRBD1; V gene: TRBV11-2; CDR3 protein: CAGGQGNEQYF; CDR3 DNA: TGTGCCGGCGGACAGGGCAACGAGCAGTACTTC
clone size: many; J gene: TRBJ2-1; D gene: TRBD2; V gene: TRBV11-3; CDR3 protein: CASSPGGGEFGDEQFF; CDR3 DNA: TGTGCCAGCAGCCCTGGGGGGGGAGAATTTGGGGATGAGCAGTTCTTC
clone size: many; J gene: TRBJ2-3; D gene: .; V gene: TRBV11-2; CDR3 protein: CASLQTGTDTQYF; CDR3 DNA: TGTGCCAGTCTGCAAACAGGGACAGATACGCAGTATTTT
clone size: many; J gene: TRBJ2-5; D gene: TRBD2; V gene: TRBV25-1; CDR3 protein: CASSDTSGAQETQYF; CDR3 DNA: TGTGCCAGCAGTGATACTAGCGGGGCCCAAGAGACCCAGTACTTC
clone size: many; J gene: TRBJ2-1; D gene: TRBD2; V gene: TRBV5-1; CDR3 protein: CASTGSGGTSSYNEQFF; CDR3 DNA: TGCGCCAGCACAGGGAGCGGGGGGACGAGCTCCTACAATGAGCAGTTCTTC
clone size: many; J gene: TRBJ2-7; D gene: TRBD1; V gene: TRBV20-1; CDR3 protein: CSALGQGGNEQYF; CDR3 DNA: TGCAGTGCCCTGGGACAGGGCGGAAACGAGCAGTACTTC
clone size: many; J gene: TRBJ2-1; D gene: .; V gene: TRBV5-1; CDR3 protein: CASSLTGEGYNEQFF; CDR3 DNA: TGCGCCAGCAGTTTGACAGGGGAGGGATACAATGAGCAGTTCTTC
clone size: many; J gene: TRBJ2-7; D gene: .; V gene: TRBV27; CDR3 protein: CASSTLYEQYF; CDR3 DNA: TGTGCCAGCAGTACCCTCTACGAGCAGTACTTC
clone size: many; J gene: TRBJ1-2; D gene: .; V gene: TRBV5-1; CDR3 protein: CASSSGQTNYGYTF; CDR3 DNA: TGCGCCAGCAGCTCCGGACAGACAAACTATGGCTACACCTTC
clone size: many; J gene: TRBJ2-7; D gene: .; V gene: TRBV3-1; CDR3 protein: CASSQGDYEQYF; CDR3 DNA: TGTGCCAGCAGCCAAGGGGACTACGAGCAGTACTTC